Sequencing of this T cell receptor beta chain was carried out in a study of cytomegalovirus exposure and HLA in healthy donors. Whole-study findings and limits: Some highly shared sequence variants likely arose as a pipeline artifact.

This clone appeared once. Its antigen is still unknown. 13 Jbeta primers and 60 Vbeta primers were used for the PCR. Produced via immunoSEQ multiplex PCR; TCRdb's table is partial and in-frame only. The sample contains 170,000 or so clones, roughly four fifths of which appear only once. Sequencing was performed on PBMCs. The clonotype comes from a man younger than 35 in good health and CMV-seronegative.

The CDR3 protein is CASSYSTRGDYGYTF. The CDR3 nucleotides are TGTGCCAGCAGTTACTCGACCAGGGGAGACTATGGCTACACCTTC. The gene calls are TRBV6-6 and TRBJ1-2; possible D gene TRBD1, 6 bases. The CDR3 is 15 amino acids. Germline V gene sequence: CDR1 MNHNY, CDR2 SVGAGI (reference sequence). Between the trimmed V and J ends, which lost 0 bases and 3 bases, there was a span of 11 bases.